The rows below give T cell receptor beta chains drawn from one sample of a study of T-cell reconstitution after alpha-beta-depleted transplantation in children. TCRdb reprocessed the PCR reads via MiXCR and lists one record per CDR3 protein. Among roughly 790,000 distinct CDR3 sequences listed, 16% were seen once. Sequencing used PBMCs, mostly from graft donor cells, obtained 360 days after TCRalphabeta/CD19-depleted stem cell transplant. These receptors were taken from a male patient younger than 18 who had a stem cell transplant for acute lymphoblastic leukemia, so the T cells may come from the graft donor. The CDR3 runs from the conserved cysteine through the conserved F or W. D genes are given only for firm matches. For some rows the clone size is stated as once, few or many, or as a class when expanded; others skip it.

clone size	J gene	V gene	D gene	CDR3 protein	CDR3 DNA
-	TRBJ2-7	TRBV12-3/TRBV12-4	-	CASSFRWTGPYEQYF	TGTGCCAGCAGTTTTCGGTGGACCGGCCCCTACGAGCAGTACTTC
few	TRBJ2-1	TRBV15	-	CATSSGPGLLDEQFF	TGTGCCACCAGCAGCGGTCCGGGACTTCTGGATGAGCAGTTCTTC
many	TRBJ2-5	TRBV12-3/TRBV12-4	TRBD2	CAGGREGPTTGETQYF	TGTGCCGGGGGACGGGAGGGCCCAACCACGGGAGAGACCCAGTACTTC
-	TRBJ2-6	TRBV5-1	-	CASNLWAGANVLTF	TGCGCCAGCAACCTTTGGGCTGGGGCCAACGTCCTGACTTTC
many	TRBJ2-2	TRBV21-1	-	CASSSWTGLTGELFF	TGTGCCAGCAGCTCATGGACAGGATTAACCGGGGAGCTGTTTTTT
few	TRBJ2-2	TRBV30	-	CASNGTPRRELFF	TGTGCCTCGAACGGGACACCTCGAAGGGAGCTGTTTTTT
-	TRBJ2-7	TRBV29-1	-	CSVGEGNVKYEQYF	TGCAGCGTTGGTGAGGGGAATGTAAAGTACGAGCAGTACTTC
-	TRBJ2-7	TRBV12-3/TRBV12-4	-	CASSFRWSSYEQYF	TGTGCCAGCAGTTTCAGGTGGAGCTCCTACGAGCAGTACTTC
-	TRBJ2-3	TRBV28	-	CASIDPVLGTDTQYF	TGTGCCAGCATAGACCCGGTTTTAGGCACAGATACGCAGTATTTT
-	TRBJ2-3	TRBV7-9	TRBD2	CASSSTGTSYTDTQYF	TGTGCCAGCAGCAGCACCGGGACTAGCTACACAGATACGCAGTATTTT
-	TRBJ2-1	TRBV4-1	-	CASSQGWTVNEQFF	TGCGCCAGCAGCCAAGGCTGGACAGTCAATGAGCAGTTCTTC
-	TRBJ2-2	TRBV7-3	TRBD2	CACSLSLSGSKNTGELFF	TGTGCCTGCAGCTTAAGCCTCAGCGGGAGTAAGAACACCGGGGAGCTGTTTTTT
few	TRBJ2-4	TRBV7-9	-	CASSFGSNIQYF	TGTGCCAGCAGCTTTGGGTCGAACATTCAGTACTTC
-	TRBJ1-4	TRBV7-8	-	CASSFPPRTGEKLFF	TGTGCCAGCAGCTTCCCACCAAGGACGGGGGAAAAACTGTTTTTT
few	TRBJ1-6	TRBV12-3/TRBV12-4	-	CASSLRGSPRGSPLHF	TGTGCCAGCAGCCTGCGGGGATCCCCGAGGGGTTCACCCCTCCACTTT
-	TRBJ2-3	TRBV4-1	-	CASSQDMASESIHTDTQYF	TGCGCCAGCAGCCAAGATATGGCTAGCGAGTCGATCCACACAGATACGCAGTATTTT
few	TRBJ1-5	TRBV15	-	CATSRDRAEFYSNQPQHF	TGTGCCACCAGCAGAGACAGGGCCGAGTTCTATAGCAATCAGCCCCAGCATTTT
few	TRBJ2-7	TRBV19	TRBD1	CASSIIPGQGKQYF	TGTGCCAGTAGTATAATCCCCGGACAGGGGAAGCAGTACTTC
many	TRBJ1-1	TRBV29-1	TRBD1	CSASGTVSTRAEAFF	TGCAGCGCCAGCGGGACAGTTAGTACCCGCGCTGAAGCTTTCTTT
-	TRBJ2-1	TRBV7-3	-	CASSSRGEIYNEQFF	TGTGCCAGCAGCTCCAGGGGGGAAATCTACAATGAGCAGTTCTTC
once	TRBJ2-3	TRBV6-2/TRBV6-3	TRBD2	CASRLGLAGAGPTDTQYF	TGTGCCAGCCGACTGGGGCTAGCGGGAGCGGGTCCCACAGATACGCAGTATTTT
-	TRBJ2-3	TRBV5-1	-	CASSQGTTQYF	TGCGCCAGCAGCCAGGGGACTACGCAGTATTTT
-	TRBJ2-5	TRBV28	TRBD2	CASSLRVWREGRARKTQYF	TGTGCCAGCAGTTTACGGGTCTGGCGGGAGGGCCGGGCGAGAAAGACCCAGTACTTC
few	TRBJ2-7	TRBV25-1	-	CASSQPGRKTYEQYF	TGTGCCAGCAGCCAACCGGGACGCAAGACCTACGAGCAGTACTTC
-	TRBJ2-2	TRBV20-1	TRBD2	CSARPRLAGGPVGELFF	TGCAGTGCTAGACCCCGACTAGCGGGAGGGCCGGTCGGGGAGCTGTTTTTT
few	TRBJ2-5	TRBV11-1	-	CASSEDSGPYQETQYF	TGTGCCAGCAGCGAGGACAGCGGACCGTACCAAGAGACCCAGTACTTC
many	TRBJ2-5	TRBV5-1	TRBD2	CASSSGLQETQYF	TGCGCCAGCAGCTCGGGACTACAAGAGACCCAGTACTTC
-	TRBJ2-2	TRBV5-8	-	CASSPSGVAGELFF	TGTGCCAGCAGCCCCTCCGGAGTTGCCGGGGAGCTGTTTTTT
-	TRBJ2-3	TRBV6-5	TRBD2	CASSYAGGPDTQYF	TGTGCCAGCAGTTATGCGGGAGGGCCAGATACGCAGTATTTT
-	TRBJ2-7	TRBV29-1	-	CSVAGLRATGEQYF	TGCAGCGTTGCTGGCCTGCGGGCGACGGGGGAGCAGTACTTC
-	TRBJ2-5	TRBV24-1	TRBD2	CATSDSASGREETQYF	TGTGCCACCAGTGATTCGGCTAGCGGGAGGGAAGAGACCCAGTACTTC
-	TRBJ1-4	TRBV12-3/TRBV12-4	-	CASSPWGNEKLFF	TGTGCCAGCAGCCCGTGGGGGAATGAAAAACTGTTTTTT
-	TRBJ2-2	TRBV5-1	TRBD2	CASSVGLDYTGELFF	TGCGCCAGCAGCGTGGGACTAGACTATACCGGGGAGCTGTTTTTT
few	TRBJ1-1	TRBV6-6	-	CASRSTGAFF	TGTGCCAGCAGATCTACGGGGGCTTTCTTT
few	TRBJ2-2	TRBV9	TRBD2	CASTSGRGTGELFF	TGTGCCAGCACTAGCGGGAGGGGCACCGGGGAGCTGTTTTTT
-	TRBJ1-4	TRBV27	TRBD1	CASSLAGQAKLFF	TGTGCCAGCAGTTTAGCTGGACAGGCAAAACTGTTTTTT
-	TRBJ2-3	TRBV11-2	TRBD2	CASSLGLAGVGDTQYF	TGTGCCAGCAGCTTAGGACTAGCGGGAGTTGGAGATACGCAGTATTTT
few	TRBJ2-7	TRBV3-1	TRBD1	CASSQGYRGREQYF	TGTGCCAGCAGCCAGGGATACAGGGGGCGGGAGCAGTACTTC
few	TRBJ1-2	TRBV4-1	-	CASSQDTSNYGYTF	TGCGCCAGCAGCCAAGATACCAGTAACTATGGCTACACCTTC
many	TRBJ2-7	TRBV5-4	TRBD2	CASSLGLAAFYEQYF	TGTGCCAGCAGCTTGGGACTAGCGGCCTTCTACGAGCAGTACTTC
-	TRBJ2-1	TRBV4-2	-	CASSPLTGQDWYRKQFF	TGTGCCAGCAGCCCTCTGACGGGACAAGATTGGTACAGAAAGCAGTTCTTC
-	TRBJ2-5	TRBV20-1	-	CSANLGAETQYF	TGCAGTGCAAATCTAGGCGCAGAGACCCAGTACTTC
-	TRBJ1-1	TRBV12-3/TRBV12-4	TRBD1	CASSPRWGQGLNTEAFF	TGTGCCAGCAGTCCCCGTTGGGGACAGGGATTAAACACTGAAGCTTTCTTT
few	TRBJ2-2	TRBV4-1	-	CASSQVVRDYTEGGELFF	TGCGCCAGCAGCCAAGTGGTGCGGGATTACACGGAGGGCGGGGAGCTGTTTTTT
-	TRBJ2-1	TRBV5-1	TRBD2	CASRGGTSGYSSSYNEQFF	TGCGCCAGCAGGGGGGGGACTAGCGGCTATTCTAGCTCCTACAATGAGCAGTTCTTC
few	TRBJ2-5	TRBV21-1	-	CASTIPGTPQETQYF	TGTGCCAGCACCATCCCCGGGACCCCGCAAGAGACCCAGTACTTC
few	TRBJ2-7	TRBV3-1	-	CASSQDGGLSYEQYF	TGCGCCAGCAGCCAAGACGGGGGTCTCTCCTACGAGCAGTACTTC
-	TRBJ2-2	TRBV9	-	CASSVERLRTGELFF	TGTGCCAGCAGCGTAGAAAGACTCAGGACGGGGGAGCTGTTTTTT
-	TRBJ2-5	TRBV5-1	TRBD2	CASSPGLAGEGEETQYF	TGCGCCAGCAGCCCGGGACTAGCGGGAGAGGGGGAGGAGACCCAGTACTTC